Sequencing of this T cell receptor beta chain was carried out in a study of cytomegalovirus exposure and HLA in healthy donors. The CDR3 consists of 13 residues. V lost 1 base, J lost 6 bases, and 10 bases lay in between. Germline V gene sequence: CDR1 MNHEY, CDR2 SMNVEV (reference sequence). Sequenced by immunoSEQ multiplex PCR; TCRdb stores in-frame clones only, minus some. Of 200,000 or so clones listed, roughly 84% are singletons. The clonotype was recovered from a man younger than 30 in good health and CMV-seropositive. The chain joins TRBV27 to TRBJ2-7; D possibly corresponds to TRBD1 (6 bases). The sequenced sample was PBMCs. The CDR3 sequence is CASSLWAGAEQYF. In DNA form, the CDR3 reads TGTGCCAGCAGTTTATGGGCAGGGGCCGAGCAGTACTTC.